The T cell receptor (beta chain) described here comes from a study of blood T cells in healthy people across ages (dated by TCRdb to about 2015). Looking at the study overall: In model experiments, roughly one uniquely barcoded TCR beta cDNA molecule per two T cells was captured by template switching. Using deep sequencing normalized with unique cDNA molecular identifiers, the study measured how TCR beta repertoire diversity changes with age. The donors were split into four age groups: young (average about 16 years), middle-aged (39), aged (more than 55) and long-lived (roughly 88). To avoid experimental bias, donors of different ages were distributed randomly across sequencing lanes. Two additional independent replicas of 1 million unique cDNA reads from the same blood draw were analyzed for two donors (one aged 18 to 30 and one aged 80 or older). What the work shows at the level of the full study, not this receptor alone: There was a strong correlation between observed TCR beta diversity and the percentage of naive T cells measured by flow cytometry. Conclusive comparison of naive and antigen-experienced compartments was prevented by the profiling of bulk unsorted PBMCs. Donor CMV infection status was unknown, potentially confounding age-related changes in expanded clonotypes. The long-lived group showed more naive CD4+ T cells, fewer expanded clones and increased TCR diversity than the aged group, suggesting age selection. Total diversity estimates from one million sequenced T cells were considered lower bounds and underestimates. As age increased, observed TCR beta diversity per million T cells dropped in a roughly linear way, and a significant reduction was already evident by age roughly 40.

The donors were 40 or so Caucasian individuals from Russia, aged about 6 to 100 years, who were systemically healthy. Each donor gave around 9.9 milliliters of peripheral blood, collected into EDTA-treated Vacutainer tubes. Ficoll-Paque density-gradient centrifugation was used to isolate PBMCs, with at least 6 million obtained per sample. Total RNA was extracted from PBMCs with Trizol reagent, with at least 6 micrograms obtained per sample. The percentages of naive CD45RAhigh/CD27high T cells were determined by flow cytometry on a PBMC aliquot from every donor. A remark on this clonotype: What antigen it recognizes has not been identified. The germline gene is not matched at one end of the junction; a read error may be the cause.

Library construction relied on 5' RACE. Instrument used: Illumina HiSeq 2500. A second PCR of roughly 7 to 12 cycles was run with a J-beta primer mix and a sample-barcoded 5' primer. A template-switch 5' adaptor carrying 12 random nucleotides introduced a unique molecular identifier onto each TCR beta cDNA molecule. At least 2.5 million CDR3-containing paired-end reads were obtained from each sample. First-strand cDNA was synthesized from all RNA with the Mint cDNA synthesis kit, primed by a TRBC-specific oligonucleotide. Following uracil-DNA glycosylase treatment, a first 18-cycle PCR with universal primers M1SS and BC2_uni_R was performed on all cDNA. The original pipeline was this. Each sample was normalized by randomly selecting 1 million high-quality reads, each carrying a distinct molecular identifier. Instead of being binned into consensus sequences, reads that shared molecular identifiers were thrown out. MiTCR, set to a Q25 quality threshold and the strictest error-elimination algorithm, was used for CDR3 identification, clonotype clustering and error correction. A nonparametric unseen species model with Euler transformation was used to estimate a lower bound on total TCR beta diversity. TCRdb reanalyzed the raw reads on its own, using fastp at Q25 for trimming and MiXCR for clone calling, and kept in-frame beta chains. Rows merge per CDR3 protein into single entries with the most common DNA and genes. The V and J calls here are based on TCRdb, not the publication. Here the sample has about 1.1 million distinct CDR3 sequences; less than 45% occur a single time. Around 13% of the sample comes from the top ten.

The CDR3 starts with the cysteine, ends with the phenylalanine, and has 16 residues. The DNA shown is the 48-base CDR3, in frame from base 1. This receptor was identified in a man aged 18 to 30 in good health. The sample was blood. In this chain, TRBV12-3 or TRBV12-4 is recombined with TRBJ2-5, with 8 junctional bases fitting TRBD2. At the DNA level, the sequence is TGTGCCGGCAGCCTGGGGCCACTAGCGGACCAAGAGACCCAGTACTTC. Its coded protein is CAGSLGPLADQETQYF.